The 24 T cell receptor beta chains below were found in one sample sequenced in a study of identical twins. TCRdb reprocessed the 5' RACE reads with MiXCR, giving one entry per CDR3 protein. The table lists approximately 220,000 distinct CDR3 sequences, 6% to 8.5% of them singletons. These data were also filed under a second study, of yellow fever vaccine responses in identical twins.

What was sequenced was CD8+ T cells sorted from blood. Receptors were obtained from a woman aged 18-35 years in good health.

CDR3 region: CASSQSGRRMISYEQYF. CDR3 bases: TGTGCCAGCAGCCAATCCGGCAGGAGGATGATTTCCTACGAGCAGTACTTC. The chain has TRBV16 and TRBJ2-7; tentative D call: TRBD2 (5 bases). The CDR3 loop spans 17 amino acids. The V and J ends lost 0 bases and 1 base respectively, with 16 bases between them. Germline-derived CDR1 and CDR2 are KGHSY and FQNENV.

This clonotype was observed a handful of times. The rearrangement uses TRBV27 and TRBJ2-1; the match to TRBD1 covers 9 bases. Germline CDR1 reads MNHEY; CDR2 reads SMNVEV (reference sequence). J was trimmed by 8 bases and V by 9 bases; bases with no gene match: 8. The CDR3 has 13 amino acids. CDR3: CASRQGGLHEQFF. The CDR3 nucleotides are TGTGCCAGTCGACAGGGGGGACTACATGAGCAGTTCTTC.

Only a few counts were recorded for this clonotype. The chain employs TRBV27 and TRBJ2-1, with D possibly called TRBD1 or TRBD2 (6 bases each). Germline assignment: CDR1 MNHEY and CDR2 SMNVEV (reference sequence). Trimming pared 7 bases from V and 1 base from J, leaving 11 bases between. The length of the CDR3 is 14 residues. CDR3 loop: CASTQGGSYNEQFF. CDR3 bases: TGTGCCAGCACCCAAGGGGGGTCCTACAATGAGCAGTTCTTC.

This clonotype has just a few counts. The gene calls are TRBV5-4 and TRBJ2-3; D possibly corresponds to TRBD2 (6 bases). The CDR3 runs 14 residues. CDR1 is SGHNT, CDR2 YYREEE, per germline (reference sequence). V lost 3 bases and J lost 5, with 13 bases in between. The CDR3 coding sequence is TGTGCCAGCAGCTCGTCGGGAGCCCAAGATACGCAGTATTTT. Translation: CASSSSGAQDTQYF. Full variable domain (outside the CDR3, taken from reference TRBV5-4 and TRBJ2-3): ETGVTQSPTHLIKTRGQQVTLRCSSQSGHNTVSWYQQALGQGPQFIFQYYREEENGRGNFPPRFSGLQFPNYSSELNVNALELDDSALYLCASSSSGAQDTQYFGPGTRLTVL.

Many counts were recorded for this clonotype. The genes are TRBV14 and TRBJ2-1; D remains unclear. Trimming removed 2 bases from V and 3 bases from J, with 5 bases in between. Germline CDR1 and CDR2: SGHDN and FVKESK. This CDR3 has 13 amino acids. CDR3 residues: CASSQQNYNEQFF. In nucleotides, the CDR3 is TGTGCCAGCAGCCAACAGAACTACAATGAGCAGTTCTTC.

This clonotype has ten or more counts. The chain has TRBV12-3 or TRBV12-4 and TRBJ2-3; 15 bases are shared with TRBD2. CDR3 length: 17 amino acids. Germline trimming cut 5 bases from V and 0 bases from J; bases unmatched to any gene: 3. Here the CDR3 DNA reads TGTGCCAGCAGTCGGACTAGCGGGGGGGTAAGCACAGATACGCAGTATTTT. It codes for CASSRTSGGVSTDTQYF.

Many counts were recorded for this clonotype. The chain employs TRBV9 and TRBJ2-1, with 11 bases that match TRBD2. With 1 base clipped from V and 8 bases from J, the junction kept 8 bases outside the gene matches. Germline lookup yields CDR1 SGDLS and CDR2 YYNGEE. The CDR3 loop spans 16 amino acids. The CDR3 DNA reads TGTGCCAGCAGCGTAACTAGCGGGAGTCTCTGGTATGAGCAGTTCTTC. Translated, it gives CASSVTSGSLWYEQFF.

The J gene is TRBJ2-1, the V gene TRBV20-1; tentative D call: TRBD2 (5 bases). Trimming took off 6 bases at V and 9 bases at J, with 24 bases between the two ends. The germline V gene has CDR1 DFQATT and CDR2 SNEGSKA (reference sequence). This CDR3 has 15 amino acids. The CDR3 coding sequence is TGCAGTGCACCTCAGCGCGAGAGGGAGTGGGGTGAGCAGTTCTTC. Amino acids: CSAPQREREWGEQFF.

This clonotype was detected ten times or more. The chain carries TRBV7-9 and TRBJ2-7; D is ambiguous. The V gene's germline CDR1 is SEHNR and CDR2 FQNEAQ (reference sequence). Trimming removed 2 bases from V and 2 bases from J, with 4 bases in between. The CDR3 is 12 amino acids. CDR3 region: CASSLSAYEQYF. In DNA form, the CDR3 reads TGTGCCAGCAGCTTATCCGCCTACGAGCAGTACTTC.

This clonotype was observed a handful of times. The chain recombines TRBV7-9 with TRBJ1-2; a weak D match, TRBD1 (5 bases). The ends were cut back, 1 base at V and 2 bases at J, with 14 bases in the middle. Germline CDR1 is SEHNR and CDR2 is FQNEAQ (reference sequence). This CDR3 contains 16 residues. CDR3 sequence (DNA): TGTGCCAGCAGCTTAGGAAGGGACCGGTGGAACTATGGCTACACCTTC. Protein sequence: CASSLGRDRWNYGYTF. Based on the CDR3 plus reference TRBV7-9 and TRBJ1-2, the full variable domain is DTGVSQNPRHKITKRGQNVTFRCDPISEHNRLYWYRQTLGQGPEFLTYFQNEAQLEKSRLLSDRFSAERPKGSFSTLEIQRTEQGDSAMYLCASSLGRDRWNYGYTFGSGTRLTVV.

As regards this clonotype: This clone may be a read error of a much larger clone one base away. V gene TRBV5-6 combines with J gene TRBJ2-5; D is ambiguous. Germline lookup yields CDR1 SGHDT and CDR2 YYEEEE. The CDR3 is 13 residues long. CDR3 nucleotides: TGTGCCAGCAGCTTGGGAAGCCAAGAGACCGAGTACTTC. Protein: CASSLGSQETEYF.

This clonotype was found a few times. The rearrangement links TRBV27 to TRBJ1-5, with a weak D call TRBD1 (5 bases). The CDR3 spans 14 residues. Germline V gene lookup returns CDR1 MNHEY and CDR2 SMNVEV (reference sequence). The V end was cut by 10 bases, the J end by 1 base, with 14 bases between. The CDR3 nucleotides are TGTGCCACCTCAAAACGGGACAGCAATCAGCCCCAGCATTTT. The encoded protein is CATSKRDSNQPQHF.

Only a few counts were recorded for this clonotype. The chain employs TRBV9 and TRBJ2-3; no clear D gene. Germline values: CDR1 SGDLS, CDR2 YYNGEE. V was trimmed by 0 bases and J by 1 base, leaving 3 bases between them. This CDR3 has 13 amino acids. The DNA for the CDR3 is TGTGCCAGCAGCGTAGCCCGCACAGATACGCAGTATTTT. Amino acid sequence: CASSVARTDTQYF.

This clonotype came up a few times. This chain joins TRBV3-1 and TRBJ1-6, with D maybe TRBD1 (5 bases). V lost 3 bases, J lost 7 bases, and 10 bases lay in between. Germline V gives CDR1 LGHDT, CDR2 YNNKEL (reference sequence). The CDR3 contains 14 residues. Written as DNA, the CDR3 is TGTGCCAGCAGCCACGGGGACCTAAATTCACCCCTCCACTTT. It specifies CASSHGDLNSPLHF.

This clonotype came up a few times. The gene calls are TRBV27 and TRBJ2-7; no definite D call. V lost 4 bases and J lost 3, with 19 bases in between. CDR3 length: 16 amino acids. Germline CDR1 and CDR2: MNHEY and SMNVEV (reference sequence). The DNA of the CDR3 is TGTGCCAGCAGTTCTATTCAGTCCGCCCCTCTCTACGAGCAGTACTTC. Translating gives CASSSIQSAPLYEQYF.

This clonotype was recorded a few times. The chain recombines TRBV7-9 with TRBJ2-1, with D tentatively TRBD1 (6 bases). This CDR3 contains 15 residues. The germline V gene has CDR1 SEHNR and CDR2 FQNEAQ (reference sequence). Trimming cost V 3 bases and J 3 bases, with 12 bases left between them. This CDR3 reads CASSFGQGNYNEQFF. The CDR3 coding sequence is TGTGCCAGCAGCTTCGGGCAGGGGAACTACAATGAGCAGTTCTTC.

In this sample, this clonotype turned up a few times. The chain carries TRBV28 and TRBJ2-3; 9 positions match TRBD1. The CDR3 totals 15 residues. From germline, CDR1 is MDHEN and CDR2 SYDVKM. The junction had 11 bases not matched to a gene; V was cut back by 8 bases and J by 5 bases. DNA for the CDR3: TGTGCCAGCCGTGGAAACAGGGGGCAGGTAGATACGCAGTATTTT. Amino acids: CASRGNRGQVDTQYF.

This clonotype was found a few times. The rearrangement links TRBV7-9 to TRBJ2-1; no clear D. Germline CDR1 reads SEHNR; CDR2 reads FQNEAQ (reference sequence). Trimming took 8 bases from V and 5 from J, leaving 7 bases between them. The CDR3 runs to 11 residues. CDR3 bases: TGTGCCAGCCGGCTAGACAATGAGCAGTTCTTC. Its protein is CASRLDNEQFF.

This clonotype has a handful of counts. This chain links TRBV6-1 with TRBJ2-5; D remains ambiguous. There are 13 residues in the CDR3. The V end lost 7 bases, the J end lost 2 bases, and 11 bases lay between the germline ends. Germline values: CDR1 MNHNS, CDR2 SASEGT. The CDR3 sequence is CASTRRIQETQYF. The CDR3 DNA follows: TGTGCCAGCACCAGACGAATACAAGAGACCCAGTACTTC.

This chain links TRBV9 with TRBJ2-7; D is ambiguous. CDR3 length: 15 residues. V was shortened by 0 bases and J by 0 bases, with 10 bases between the two germline ends. The germline CDR1 and CDR2 sequences are SGDLS and YYNGEE. CDR3: CASSVGYRSSYEQYF. Here the CDR3 DNA reads TGTGCCAGCAGCGTAGGGTACAGAAGCTCCTACGAGCAGTACTTC.

This clonotype was observed at least ten times. The chain has TRBV12-3 or TRBV12-4 and TRBJ2-4; 9 nucleotides agree with TRBD2. Losses at the gene ends were 0 bases for V and 6 bases for J; bases not matched to a gene: 0. The CDR3 is 14 amino acids. CDR3 sequence reads: CASSLASGRNIQYF. DNA of the CDR3: TGTGCCAGCAGTTTAGCTAGCGGGAGAAACATTCAGTACTTC.

At least ten counts were recorded for this clonotype. V and J are TRBV4-1 and TRBJ1-4, with D tentatively TRBD1 (5 bases). CDR1 MGHRA and CDR2 YSYEKL come from the germline V gene. V was shortened by 3 bases and J by 6 bases, with 14 bases between the two germline ends. The CDR3 extends over 15 amino acids. The DNA for the CDR3 is TGCGCCAGCAGCCAGGACACTGGCGGGGATGAAAAACTGTTTTTT. Protein: CASSQDTGGDEKLFF.

The J gene is TRBJ1-5, the V gene TRBV20-1; D may be TRBD1 (5 bases). The CDR3 has 21 residues. The germline V gene has CDR1 DFQATT and CDR2 SNEGSKA (reference sequence). The V and J ends lost 3 bases and 0 bases respectively, with 30 bases between them. Here the CDR3 reads CSASAPPAGPASSYSNQPQHF. CDR3 DNA: TGCAGTGCTAGCGCCCCCCCAGCGGGACCGGCGTCGAGTTATAGCAATCAGCCCCAGCATTTT.

The J gene is TRBJ2-7, the V gene TRBV27, with TRBD1 as a possible D gene (6 bases). V was cut by 4 bases and J by 4 bases, with 11 bases left in between. The CDR3 consists of 13 residues. The germline V gene has CDR1 MNHEY and CDR2 SMNVEV (reference sequence). CDR3 protein: CASSSGVVYEQYV. The CDR3 DNA sequence: TGTGCCAGCAGTTCAGGGGTCGTGTACGAGCAGTACGTC.